This entry describes one TCR beta chain. The target antigen is unknown. Repertoires were generated with immunoSEQ multiplex PCR, while TCRdb's copy carries only in-frame clones and drops some. The table includes fewer than 25,000 clones, around nine tenths detected once. V trimming: 1 base; J trimming: 9 bases; junction bases outside the gene matches: 5. CDR1 LNHDA and CDR2 SQIVND come from the germline V gene (reference sequence). The CDR3 length is 15 residues. The data stem from a study of lymphopenia after photon versus proton radiotherapy. Regarding the study as a whole: After the lymphocyte nadir, photon-treated repertoires showed oligoclonal expansion, especially of CD8+ Temra cells.

This receptor was identified in a woman in her seventies with pancreatic cancer. Some clones in this sample may be carry-over from other donors' samples. This chain joins TRBV19 and TRBJ2-1; 11 bases are shared with TRBD2. Sequencing used peripheral blood, obtained from a patient treated with proton-based radiotherapy. The CDR3: CASSIVAGGYGEQFF. The CDR3, as DNA: TGTGCCAGTAGTATAGTAGCGGGAGGGTACGGTGAGCAGTTCTTC.